Listed here are 19 T cell receptor beta chains from one sample, sequenced in a study of cytomegalovirus exposure and HLA in healthy donors. The PCR made use of 60 Vbeta and 13 Jbeta primers. Clones were read by immunoSEQ multiplex PCR, and TCRdb kept only the in-frame ones, dropping some. The profile covers a few hundred thousand clones, with about four fifths appearing a single time and 9.5% to 13% taken by the ten largest. The sample consisted of PBMCs. The receptors were sampled from a woman in her fifties or sixties in good health and CMV-seropositive.

This chain links TRBV5-6 with TRBJ2-3; 11 nucleotides match TRBD2. CDR3 length: 14 amino acids. Germline values: CDR1 SGHDT, CDR2 YYEEEE. J was trimmed by 4 bases and V by 4 bases; bases with no gene match: 2. The CDR3 region has the DNA TGTGCCAGCAGCGAGGGACTAGCGGCAGATACGCAGTATTTT. Translating gives CASSEGLAADTQYF.

V usage is TRBV6-4 and J usage is TRBJ2-3; 9 bases match TRBD2. V gave up 6 bases and J gave up 2 bases; unmatched junction bases: 9. Per the germline V gene, CDR1 is MRHNA and CDR2 is SNTAGT. The CDR3 has 16 amino acids. The CDR3 coding sequence is TGTGCCAGCAGGCCACGAGCGGGGGGTTACACAGATACGCAGTATTTT. Its translation is CASRPRAGGYTDTQYF.

The rearrangement links TRBV25-1 to TRBJ2-5; 10 nucleotides match TRBD1. J was trimmed by 5 bases and V by 3 bases; bases with no gene match: 6. Germline V lookup: CDR1 MGHDK, CDR2 SYGVNS. The CDR3 runs to 15 residues. The CDR3 region is CASSEMTGGGETQYF. The CDR3 region has the DNA TGTGCCAGCAGTGAGATGACAGGGGGCGGGGAGACCCAGTACTTC.

The chain uses TRBV6-5 and TRBJ1-2; D possibly corresponds to TRBD1 (5 bases). Trimming shortened V by 5 bases and J by 0 bases, and 13 bases separated the two germline ends. CDR3 length equals 15 residues. The germline gives CDR1 MNHEY, CDR2 SVGAGI. The CDR3 coding sequence is TGTGCCAGCAGTGCATCAGGGATAGCTAACTATGGCTACACCTTC. This gives the protein CASSASGIANYGYTF.

The rearrangement joins TRBV2 to TRBJ2-7, with 7 bases lining up with TRBD1. The CDR3 is 15 amino acids. Per the germline V gene, CDR1 is SNHLY and CDR2 is FYNNEI. Losses at the gene ends were 6 bases for V and 4 bases for J; bases not matched to a gene: 12. CDR3 loop: CASRVNAGTAYEQYF. CDR3 in DNA: TGTGCCAGCAGAGTAAATGCCGGGACAGCTTACGAGCAGTACTTC.

J is TRBJ1-5 and V is TRBV5-5, with TRBD1 matching 8 bases. V trimming: 1 base; J trimming: 0 bases; junction bases outside the gene matches: 3. Germline loops: CDR1 SGHKS, CDR2 YYEKEE (reference sequence). The CDR3 is made up of 16 amino acids. CDR3: CASSLSGGYSNQPQHF. The CDR3 nucleotides are TGTGCCAGCAGCTTGTCAGGGGGCTATAGCAATCAGCCCCAGCATTTT.

The gene calls are TRBV9 and TRBJ1-1; D is perhaps TRBD1 (5 bases). The CDR3 length is 16 residues. The germline V gene has CDR1 SGDLS and CDR2 YYNGEE. Deletions cut 0 bases from V and 2 bases from J, with 14 bases between. The CDR3 DNA is TGTGCCAGCAGCGTAGGGCCAGGGTGGAAAAACACTGAAGCTTTCTTT. Its translation is CASSVGPGWKNTEAFF.

V and J are TRBV5-4 and TRBJ2-5; D ambiguous. The CDR3 has 14 residues. From germline, CDR1 is SGHNT and CDR2 YYREEE (reference sequence). The V end lost 0 bases, the J end lost 5 bases, and 11 bases lay between the germline ends. The CDR3 region is CASSLDFSSETQYF. For the CDR3, the DNA is TGTGCCAGCAGCTTGGATTTCTCGTCTGAGACCCAGTACTTC.

The chain joins TRBV19 to TRBJ1-4; 7 bases align to TRBD1. The CDR3 spans 14 residues. CDR1 is LNHDA and CDR2 is SQIVND in the germline V gene (reference sequence). The V and J ends lost 4 bases and 3 bases, in that order; junction bases with no gene match: 2. The CDR3 nucleotides read TGTGCCAGTAGTAACAGGGGCCCTAATGAAAAACTGTTTTTT. Amino acids: CASSNRGPNEKLFF.

The chain uses TRBV6-4 and TRBJ1-1; TRBD1 is a possible D gene (5 bases). This CDR3 comprises 14 residues. CDR1 and CDR2 from the germline V gene are MRHNA and SNTAGT. Trimming pared 6 bases from V and 6 bases from J, leaving 17 bases between. CDR3 sequence (DNA): TGTGCCAGCAGAGGGACGCTCGGGGGTCCTGAAGCTTTCTTT. It is translated as CASRGTLGGPEAFF.

CDR3 coding DNA: TGTGCCAGCACCAAAGGGGGAGGGGTCGGTGAAAAACTGTTTTTT. Its translation: CASTKGGGVGEKLFF. The rearrangement uses TRBV9 and TRBJ1-4, with D perhaps matching TRBD1 (6 bases). This CDR3 has 15 residues. The germline V and J ends were trimmed by 6 bases and 7 bases, with 19 bases remaining between them. Germline assignment: CDR1 SGDLS and CDR2 YYNGEE. The full variable domain, its missing parts supplied by reference TRBV9 and TRBJ1-4, is DSGVTQTPKHLITATGQRVTLRCSPRSGDLSVYWYQQSLDQGLQFLIQYYNGEERAKGNILERFSAQQFPDLHSELNLSSLELGDSALYFCASTKGGGVGEKLFFGSGTQLSVL.

CDR3 amino acids: CASRSQGDSEAFF. The CDR3 nucleotides are TGCGCCAGCAGGTCGCAGGGGGATTCTGAAGCTTTCTTT. The chain carries TRBV5-1 and TRBJ1-1; TRBD1 matches 7 bases. The CDR3 is 13 amino acids. The germline gives CDR1 SGHRS, CDR2 YFSETQ. J was trimmed by 6 bases and V by 5 bases; bases with no gene match: 7.

The chain uses TRBV28 and TRBJ1-1; TRBD1 matches at 8 bases. Germline V lookup: CDR1 MDHEN, CDR2 SYDVKM. The CDR3 spans 15 residues. V gave up 6 bases and J gave up 4 bases; unmatched junction bases: 10. The CDR3 protein is CASSLTGATSTEAFF. CDR3 coding DNA: TGTGCCAGCAGCCTGACAGGGGCGACTAGCACTGAAGCTTTCTTT.

In this sample, this clone turned up a few times. The J gene is TRBJ2-7, the V gene TRBV12-5, with 11 bases identical to TRBD1. CDR3 length: 14 residues. Per the germline V gene, CDR1 is LGHNT and CDR2 is FRNRAP. The ends lost 4 bases at V and 7 bases at J; junction bases unmatched: 6. The CDR3 nucleotides are TGTGCTAGTGGTTCAGGACAGGGGGCTCGGGAGCAGTACTTC. Translating it yields CASGSGQGAREQYF.

The rearrangement joins TRBV14 to TRBJ2-1, with 12 bases matching TRBD2. Looked up from germline, CDR1 is SGHDN and CDR2 is FVKESK. The CDR3 runs 17 residues. Trimming at V came to 3 bases and at J to 8 bases, leaving 11 bases not matched to a gene. CDR3 protein: CASSHSYLAGGPDEQFF. The CDR3 bases are TGTGCCAGCAGCCACAGCTACCTAGCGGGGGGGCCGGATGAGCAGTTCTTC. Supplemented by reference TRBV14 and TRBJ2-1, the full variable domain reads EAGVTQFPSHSVIEKGQTVTLRCDPISGHDNLYWYRRVMGKEIKFLLHFVKESKQDESGMPNNRFLAERTGGTYSTLKVQPAELEDSGVYFCASSHSYLAGGPDEQFFGPGTRLTVL.

This clone was recorded only once. This sample also contains other DNA sequences that code for the same CDR3. This sequence joins TRBV29-1 and TRBJ2-1; D is undetermined. Germline CDR1 is SQVTM and CDR2 is ANQGSEA. The V end was cut by 4 bases, the J end by 7 bases, with 5 bases between. The CDR3 contains 10 residues. CDR3 nucleotide sequence: TGCAGCGTTGCGAGGAATGAGCAGTTCTTC. The encoded protein is CSVARNEQFF.

The rearrangement uses TRBV6-6 and TRBJ1-5, with D hard to call. The CDR3 length is 12 residues. Per germline, CDR1 MNHNY and CDR2 SVGAGI (reference sequence). Trimming cost V 6 bases and J 5 bases, with 8 bases left between them. CDR3 nucleotides: TGTGCCAGCAGCGTGGGAGATCAGCCCCAGCATTTT. It codes for CASSVGDQPQHF.

The V call is TRBV18, the J call TRBJ1-4; D is unresolved. This CDR3 has 13 residues. Trimming shortened V by 0 bases and J by 13 bases, and 12 bases separated the two germline ends. Germline values: CDR1 KGHSH, CDR2 LQKENI. The CDR3 DNA reads TGTGCCAGCTCACCACCGGCGGTAGACGGACTGTTTTTT. Translating it yields CASSPPAVDGLFF.

The chain employs TRBV4-3 and TRBJ2-2; D gene ambiguous. V was trimmed by 0 bases and J by 6 bases, leaving 8 bases between them. Per germline, CDR1 LGHNA and CDR2 YSLEER. The CDR3 consists of 14 residues. The CDR3 sequence: CASSQEVAAGELFF. In nucleotides, the CDR3 is TGCGCCAGCAGCCAAGAAGTGGCCGCCGGGGAGCTGTTTTTT.